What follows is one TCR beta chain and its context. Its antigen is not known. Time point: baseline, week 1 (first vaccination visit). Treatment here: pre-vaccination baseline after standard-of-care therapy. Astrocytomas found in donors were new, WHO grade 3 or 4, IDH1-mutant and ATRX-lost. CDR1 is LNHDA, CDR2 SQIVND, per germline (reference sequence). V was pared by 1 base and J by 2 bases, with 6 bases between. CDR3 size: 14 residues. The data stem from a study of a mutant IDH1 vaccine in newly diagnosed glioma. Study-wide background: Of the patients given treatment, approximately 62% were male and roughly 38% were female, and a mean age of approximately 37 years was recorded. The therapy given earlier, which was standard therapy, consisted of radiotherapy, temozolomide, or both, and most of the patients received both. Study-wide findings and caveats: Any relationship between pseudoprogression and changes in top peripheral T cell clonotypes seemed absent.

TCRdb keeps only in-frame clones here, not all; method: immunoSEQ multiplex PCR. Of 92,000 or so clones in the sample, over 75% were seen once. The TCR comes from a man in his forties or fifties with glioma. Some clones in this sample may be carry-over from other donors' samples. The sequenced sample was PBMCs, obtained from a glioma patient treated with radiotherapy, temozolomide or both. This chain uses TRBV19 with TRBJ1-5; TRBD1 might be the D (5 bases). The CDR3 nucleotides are TGTGCCAGTAGTATAGCCAGGGGCAATCAGCCCCAGCATTTT. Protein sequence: CASSIARGNQPQHF.